The 32 T cell receptor beta chains presented below share a single source sample, sequenced in a study of blood T cell repertoires in COVID-19. TCRdb's table, derived via immunoSEQ multiplex PCR, lists solely in-frame clones and lacks some. Of under 300,000 clones detected, about 89% appear once; the ten largest clones hold approximately 9%. The sample consisted of PBMCs or T cells enriched from blood (not recorded which). The receptors here all came from a middle-aged man who had recovered from COVID-19.

The rearrangement uses TRBV6-4 and TRBJ1-1; TRBD1 might be the D (5 bases). The V gene lost 4 bases and the J gene lost 7 bases, with 19 bases spanning the gap. The CDR3 has 15 amino acids. Germline CDR1 is MRHNA and CDR2 is SNTAGT. The CDR3 coding sequence is TGTGCCAGCAGTGTATCCCCGGCAGGGTTGAATGAAGCTTTCTTT. Translated, it gives CASSVSPAGLNEAFF.

The chain's CDR3 is CASSQDPTGYSSNTEAFF. DNA for the CDR3: TGCGCCAGCAGCCAAGACCCGACAGGGTATAGCTCTAACACTGAAGCTTTCTTT. This sequence joins TRBV4-3 and TRBJ1-1, with 7 bases that match TRBD1. Germline V CDR1 and CDR2: LGHNA, YSLEER. The CDR3 sequence is 18 residues long. V shed 0 bases, J shed 2 bases, and the junction held 12 bases outside the gene matches.

This chain connects TRBV7-6 to TRBJ2-3, with D hard to call. This CDR3 has 15 residues. The V end was cut by 1 base, the J end by 3 bases, with 11 bases between. Looked up from germline, CDR1 is SGHVS and CDR2 is FNYEAQ. The CDR3 sequence is CASSLGGQRTDTQYF. CDR3 nucleotides: TGTGCCAGCAGCTTAGGTGGTCAACGGACAGATACGCAGTATTTT.

V gene TRBV7-2 combines with J gene TRBJ2-7, with TRBD2 identical over 9 bases. There are 15 residues in the CDR3. V trimming: 6 bases; J trimming: 3 bases; junction bases outside the gene matches: 9. Germline lookup yields CDR1 SGHTA and CDR2 FQGNSA. The CDR3 protein is CASSYLAGLNYEQYF. The CDR3 bases are TGTGCCAGCAGTTATCTAGCGGGACTGAACTACGAGCAGTACTTC.

The V call is TRBV9, the J call TRBJ2-7, with 13 bases identical to TRBD2. The trim removed 3 bases at V and 4 bases at J, leaving 10 bases unmatched. The germline V gene has CDR1 SGDLS and CDR2 YYNGEE. CDR3 length: 17 residues. CDR3 residues: CASSGVTKTSGRYEQYF. Written as DNA, the CDR3 is TGTGCCAGCAGCGGAGTAACCAAGACTAGCGGGAGGTACGAGCAGTACTTC.

This chain links TRBV2 with TRBJ1-5; the D gene is possibly TRBD1 (6 bases). The CDR3 totals 15 residues. The V and J ends lost 4 bases and 6 bases respectively, with 16 bases between them. Germline CDR1 and CDR2: SNHLY and FYNNEI. The chain's CDR3 is CASSGATTGSQPQHF. CDR3 sequence (DNA): TGTGCCAGCAGTGGAGCTACAACAGGGTCTCAGCCCCAGCATTTT.

This chain uses TRBV5-4 with TRBJ2-5, with D possibly matching TRBD2 (6 bases). CDR3 length equals 14 residues. Germline CDR1 SGHNT, CDR2 YYREEE (reference sequence). The germline V and J ends were trimmed by 0 bases and 4 bases, with 10 bases remaining between them. The CDR3 bases are TGTGCCAGCAGCTTGGCGGGAGATTTAGAGACCCAGTACTTC. Amino acids: CASSLAGDLETQYF.

The chain couples TRBV7-8 to TRBJ2-7, with 7 bases fitting TRBD1. Trimming at V came to 5 bases and at J to 6 bases, leaving 4 bases not matched to a gene. CDR3 length equals 12 residues. The germline V gene encodes CDR1 SGHVS and CDR2 FQNEAQ. For the CDR3, the DNA is TGTGCCAGCAGCCCGACAGGGTTCGAGCAGTACTTC. Translating it yields CASSPTGFEQYF.

The CDR3 DNA reads TGTGCCAGCAGCCTCGGACAGGGGTGGGTCGGGGAGCTGTTTTTT. The encoded protein is CASSLGQGWVGELFF. This chain uses TRBV4-2 with TRBJ2-2; TRBD1 agrees at 9 bases. The CDR3 covers 15 residues. CDR1 and CDR2 (germline): LGHNA, YNFKEQ. The junction had 7 bases not matched to a gene; V was cut back by 4 bases and J by 7 bases.

Only a few counts were recorded for this clone. The rearrangement uses TRBV30 and TRBJ2-7; D might be TRBD1 (5 bases). Germline V lookup: CDR1 GTSNPN, CDR2 SVGIG (reference sequence). V dropped 4 bases and J dropped 6 bases, with 13 bases sitting between them. The CDR3 spans 12 residues. The CDR3 here is CAWNSRAGEQYF. The CDR3 bases are TGTGCCTGGAACAGCAGGGCAGGCGAGCAGTACTTC.

The V call is TRBV11-2, the J call TRBJ1-1; D uncertain. Germline loops: CDR1 SGHAT, CDR2 FQNNGV. This CDR3 spans 15 amino acids. Trimming pared 5 bases from V and 0 bases from J, leaving 13 bases between. In nucleotides, the CDR3 is TGTGCCAGCAGCCCCCGTCGGTTCATGAACACTGAAGCTTTCTTT. Its translation: CASSPRRFMNTEAFF.

This chain uses TRBV7-9 with TRBJ1-1; perhaps TRBD1 as D (6 bases). This CDR3 has 16 amino acids. Germline V gives CDR1 SEHNR, CDR2 FQNEAQ (reference sequence). Trimming took 4 bases from V and 0 from J, leaving 15 bases between them. CDR3 DNA: TGTGCCAGCAGCTCCCTGGGGGCAGGGATGAACACTGAAGCTTTCTTT. Amino acids: CASSSLGAGMNTEAFF.

With regard to this clone: The germline gene is not matched at one end of the junction; a read error may be the cause. This chain links TRBV6-5 with TRBJ2-1; maybe TRBD1 (6 bases). CDR1 is MNHEY, CDR2 SVGAGI, per germline. CDR3 length: 15 residues. The CDR3 sequence is CASSYRTQITGSRVF. DNA of the CDR3: TGTGCCAGCAGTTACCGCACGCAAATCACAGGGAGTCGGGTCTTC.

This clone was recorded once. The chain recombines TRBV12-2 with TRBJ1-4; TRBD1 is the table's D call, not checked against the DNA. TRBV12-2 corresponds to a pseudogene. This CDR3 is built from 14 residues. CDR3 loop: CASRCGQGREKLFF. DNA for the CDR3: TGTGCAAGTCGCTGTGGGCAGGGCCGGGAAAAACTGTTTTTT.

CDR3 in DNA: TGCAGCGTTGAAACCGGGACAGGGGGTAATGAGCAGTTCTTC. It specifies CSVETGTGGNEQFF. J is TRBJ2-1 and V is TRBV29-1; 11 bases align to TRBD1. This CDR3 is built from 14 residues. Unmatched junction bases numbered 4, after V lost 2 bases and J lost 7 bases. The germline gives CDR1 SQVTM, CDR2 ANQGSEA.

The genes are TRBV24-1 and TRBJ1-2; D unresolved. The germline V gene encodes CDR1 KGHDR and CDR2 SFDVKD. The CDR3 totals 14 residues. The V end lost 2 bases, the J end lost 0 bases, and 6 bases lay between the germline ends. The DNA for the CDR3 is TGTGCCACCAGTGATTCCGGGACTAACTATGGCTACACCTTC. Protein: CATSDSGTNYGYTF.

This clone was seen more than once but under ten times. V gene TRBV5-8 combines with J gene TRBJ2-2, with a weak D call TRBD1 (6 bases). Trimming stripped 4 bases from V and 0 bases from J, with 16 bases between. CDR1 and CDR2 from the germline V gene are SGHTS and YDEGEE. CDR3 length: 17 residues. CDR3 residues: CASSHLTGHANTGELFF. The CDR3 DNA reads as TGTGCCAGCAGCCACCTGACAGGCCACGCGAACACCGGGGAGCTGTTTTTT.

In its sample, this clone was seen a few times. V gene TRBV4-1 combines with J gene TRBJ1-6, with D hard to call. The CDR3 has 14 amino acids. The V gene lost 1 base and the J gene lost 10 bases, with 11 bases spanning the gap. Germline assignment: CDR1 MGHRA and CDR2 YSYEKL. CDR3 loop: CASSQVVRVSPLHF. In DNA, the CDR3 is TGCGCCAGCAGCCAAGTGGTGAGGGTCTCACCCCTCCACTTT.

This clone was observed once. The CDR3 sequence is CASQTSGTSRATQYF. The CDR3 coding sequence is TGTGCCAGCCAGACTAGCGGGACCAGCAGAGCTACGCAGTATTTT. V is TRBV19 and J is TRBJ2-3, with 11 bases fitting TRBD2. Germline CDR1 reads LNHDA; CDR2 reads SQIVND (reference sequence). The CDR3 runs 15 residues. V shed 9 bases, J shed 8 bases, and the junction held 13 bases outside the gene matches.

The V call is TRBV12-3 or TRBV12-4, the J call TRBJ1-2; D gene unclear. Between the trimmed V and J ends, which lost 3 bases and 8 bases, there was a span of 13 bases. CDR3 length: 13 residues. As DNA, the CDR3 is TGTGCCAGCAGTTTGAGGGAAGAATGGGGCTACACCTTC. This codes for CASSLREEWGYTF.

The chain has TRBV15 and TRBJ1-6; D may be TRBD1 (5 bases). CDR3 length: 13 residues. Germline CDR1 LNHNV, CDR2 YYDKDF (reference sequence). V was shortened by 8 bases and J by 6 bases, with 11 bases between the two germline ends. This chain's CDR3 is CATGHRVNSPLHF. The CDR3 region has the DNA TGTGCCACCGGACATAGAGTTAATTCACCCCTCCACTTT.

CDR3 region: CASSPRGLFEQFF. Here the CDR3 DNA reads TGTGCCAGCAGTCCCAGGGGGCTCTTTGAGCAGTTCTTC. V is TRBV11-3 and J is TRBJ2-1; 8 bases are a match to TRBD1. V lost 6 bases, J lost 9 bases, and 7 bases stayed unmatched. The CDR3 runs 13 residues. Per the germline V gene, CDR1 is SGHNT and CDR2 is YENEEA.

The V and J genes are TRBV15 and TRBJ1-4; D is unclear. Per the germline V gene, CDR1 is LNHNV and CDR2 is YYDKDF (reference sequence). This CDR3 has 14 residues. The V and J ends lost 0 bases and 8 bases respectively, with 10 bases between them. The CDR3 spells CATSRDSGREKLFF. The CDR3 region has the DNA TGTGCCACCAGCAGAGACTCGGGGAGGGAAAAACTGTTTTTT.

The table lists this clone with a count of one. The chain uses TRBV19 and TRBJ1-1, with D possibly TRBD1 on 5 matching bases. CDR1 and CDR2 (germline): LNHDA, SQIVND (reference sequence). The V gene lost 1 base and the J gene lost 4 bases, with 13 bases spanning the gap. This CDR3 has 15 amino acids. CDR3 protein: CASSIAGGVGTEAFF. As DNA, the CDR3 is TGTGCCAGTAGTATAGCCGGGGGAGTAGGCACTGAAGCTTTCTTT.

The rearrangement uses TRBV4-1 and TRBJ2-1; D is unresolved. V was clipped by 3 bases and J by 8 bases, with 14 bases between them. This CDR3 has 14 amino acids. Germline values: CDR1 MGHRA, CDR2 YSYEKL. CDR3 coding DNA: TGCGCCAGCAGCCACGCGACCGACTGGGATGAGCAGTTCTTC. This encodes CASSHATDWDEQFF.

V gene TRBV16 combines with J gene TRBJ2-7, with D possibly TRBD2 on 6 matching bases. V lost 0 bases, J lost 3 bases, and 15 bases lay in between. This CDR3 contains 16 residues. The germline CDR1 and CDR2 sequences are KGHSY and FQNENV. CDR3 nucleotide sequence: TGTGCCAGCAGCCAATCTGAACTAGCTAGTAGCTACGAGCAGTACTTC. Translating gives CASSQSELASSYEQYF.

The chain joins TRBV27 to TRBJ2-6; D may be TRBD2 (5 bases). The CDR3 runs 20 residues. Germline lookup yields CDR1 MNHEY and CDR2 SMNVEV (reference sequence). The V end lost 0 bases, the J end lost 1 base, and 19 bases lay between the germline ends. The CDR3 region is CASSLSVLGAMISGANVLTF. The CDR3 DNA follows: TGTGCCAGCAGTTTATCAGTTCTGGGAGCCATGATTTCTGGGGCCAACGTCCTGACTTTC. Combining the CDR3 with reference TRBV27 and TRBJ2-6 gives the whole variable domain EAQVTQNPRYLITVTGKKLTVTCSQNMNHEYMSWYRQDPGLGLRQIYYSMNVEVTDKGDVPEGYKVSRKEKRNFPLILESPSPNQTSLYFCASSLSVLGAMISGANVLTFGAGSRLTVL.

This clone was seen a few times. This sequence joins TRBV7-2 and TRBJ2-2; 9 bases are a match to TRBD2. The CDR3 runs 15 residues. The germline CDR1 and CDR2 sequences are SGHTA and FQGNSA. V trimming: 2 bases; J trimming: 7 bases; junction bases outside the gene matches: 5. DNA for the CDR3: TGTGCCAGCAGCTTACAAAAACTAGCGGGCGGGGAGCTGTTTTTT. Protein: CASSLQKLAGGELFF.

This rearrangement joins TRBV5-4 to TRBJ1-1; 7 nucleotides line up with TRBD1. The CDR3 length is 15 residues. V lost 2 bases, J lost 10 bases, and 14 bases stayed unmatched. Germline V gene lookup returns CDR1 SGHNT and CDR2 YYREEE (reference sequence). The CDR3 DNA follows: TGTGCCAGCAGCTTAGGCATAGGACAGGAATACACAGCTTTCTTT. Translating it yields CASSLGIGQEYTAFF.

The J gene is TRBJ2-1, the V gene TRBV10-2; 10 bases fit TRBD2. The V and J ends lost 4 bases and 4 bases, in that order; junction bases with no gene match: 10. Germline loops: CDR1 WSHSY, CDR2 SAAADI. This CDR3 has 17 amino acids. CDR3 in amino acids: CASSGLAGRHGYNEQFF. The CDR3 DNA reads TGCGCCAGCAGTGGACTAGCGGGCCGGCACGGTTACAATGAGCAGTTCTTC.

This clone appeared a single time. V usage is TRBV6-2 or TRBV6-3 and J usage is TRBJ2-7; tentatively, D is TRBD2 (6 bases). From germline, CDR1 is MNHEY and CDR2 SVGEGT. Trimming removed 4 bases from V and 3 bases from J, with 13 bases in between. The CDR3 has 14 amino acids. CDR3 nucleotide sequence: TGTGCCAGCAGTTTTGGTCGGGAGTTCTACGAGCAGTACTTC. It is translated as CASSFGREFYEQYF.

This rearrangement joins TRBV6-5 to TRBJ1-5, with D possibly matching TRBD1 (5 bases). The CDR3 extends over 15 amino acids. The V gene's germline CDR1 is MNHEY and CDR2 SVGAGI. V lost 0 bases, J lost 7 bases, and 13 bases lay in between. CDR3 sequence (DNA): TGTGCCAGCAGTTACTCGTTCAGGGCAACCCAGCCCCAGCATTTT. It codes for CASSYSFRATQPQHF.